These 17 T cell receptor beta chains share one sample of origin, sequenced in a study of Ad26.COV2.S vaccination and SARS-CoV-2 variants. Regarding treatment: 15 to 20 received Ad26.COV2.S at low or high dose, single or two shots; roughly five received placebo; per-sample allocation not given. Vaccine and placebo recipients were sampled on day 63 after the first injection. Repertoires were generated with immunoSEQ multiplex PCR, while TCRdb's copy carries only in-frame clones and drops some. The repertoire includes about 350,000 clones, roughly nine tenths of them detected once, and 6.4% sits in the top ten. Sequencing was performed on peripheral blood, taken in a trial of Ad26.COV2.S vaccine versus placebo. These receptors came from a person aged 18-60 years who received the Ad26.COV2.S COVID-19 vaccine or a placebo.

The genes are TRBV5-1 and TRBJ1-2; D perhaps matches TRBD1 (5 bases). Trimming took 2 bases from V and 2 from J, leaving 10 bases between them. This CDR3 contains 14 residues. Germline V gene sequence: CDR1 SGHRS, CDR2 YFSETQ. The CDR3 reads CASSFGGMNYGYTF. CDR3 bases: TGCGCCAGCAGCTTTGGGGGTATGAACTATGGCTACACCTTC.

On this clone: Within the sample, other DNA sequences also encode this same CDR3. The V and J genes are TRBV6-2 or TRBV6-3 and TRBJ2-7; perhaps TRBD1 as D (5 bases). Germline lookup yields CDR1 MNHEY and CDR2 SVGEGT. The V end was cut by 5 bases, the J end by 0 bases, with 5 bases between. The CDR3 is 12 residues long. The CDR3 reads CASSRGSYEQYF. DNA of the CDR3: TGTGCCAGCAGTAGGGGCTCCTACGAGCAGTACTTC.

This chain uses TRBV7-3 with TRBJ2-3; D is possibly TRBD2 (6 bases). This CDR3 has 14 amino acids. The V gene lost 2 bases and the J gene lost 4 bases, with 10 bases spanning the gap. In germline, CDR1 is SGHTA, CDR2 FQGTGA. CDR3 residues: CASSLGGAADTQYF. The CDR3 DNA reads TGTGCCAGCAGCTTAGGCGGGGCCGCAGATACGCAGTATTTT. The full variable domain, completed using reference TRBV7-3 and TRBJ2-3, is GAGVSQTPSNKVTEKGKYVELRCDPISGHTALYWYRQSLGQGPEFLIYFQGTGAADDSGLPNDRFFAVRPEGSVSTLKIQRTERGDSAVYLCASSLGGAADTQYFGPGTRLTVL.

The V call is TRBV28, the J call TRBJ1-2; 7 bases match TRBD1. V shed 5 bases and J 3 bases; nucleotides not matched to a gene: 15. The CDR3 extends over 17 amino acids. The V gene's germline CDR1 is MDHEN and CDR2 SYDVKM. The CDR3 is CASSTLRHRQGYYGYTF. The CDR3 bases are TGTGCCAGCAGTACTCTCCGACATCGACAGGGCTACTATGGCTACACCTTC.

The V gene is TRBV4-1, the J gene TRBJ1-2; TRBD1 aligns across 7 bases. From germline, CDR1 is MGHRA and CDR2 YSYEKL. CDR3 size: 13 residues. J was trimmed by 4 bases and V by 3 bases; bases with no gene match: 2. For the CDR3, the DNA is TGCGCCAGCAGCCACAGGGACAGCTATGGCTACACCTTC. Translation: CASSHRDSYGYTF.

For the CDR3, the DNA is TGTGCCTGGAGTGACAGGGGGCCTGGTGGCTACACCTTC. It encodes CAWSDRGPGGYTF. The chain combines TRBV30 with TRBJ1-2; TRBD1 matches at 9 bases. CDR1 and CDR2 (germline): GTSNPN, SVGIG (reference sequence). The CDR3 covers 13 residues. V trimming: 1 base; J trimming: 7 bases; junction bases outside the gene matches: 4. The full variable domain, completed using reference TRBV30 and TRBJ1-2, is SQTIHQWPATLVQPVGSPLSLECTVEGTSNPNLYWYRQAAGRGLQLLFYSVGIGQISSEVPQNLSASRPQDRQFILSSKKLLLSDSGFYLCAWSDRGPGGYTFGSGTRLTVV.

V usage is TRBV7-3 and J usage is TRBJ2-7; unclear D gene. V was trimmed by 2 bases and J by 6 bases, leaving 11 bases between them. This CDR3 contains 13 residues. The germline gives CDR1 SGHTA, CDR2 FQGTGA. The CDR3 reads CASSLDSGLEQYF. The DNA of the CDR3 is TGTGCCAGCAGCTTAGACTCGGGCCTCGAGCAGTACTTC.

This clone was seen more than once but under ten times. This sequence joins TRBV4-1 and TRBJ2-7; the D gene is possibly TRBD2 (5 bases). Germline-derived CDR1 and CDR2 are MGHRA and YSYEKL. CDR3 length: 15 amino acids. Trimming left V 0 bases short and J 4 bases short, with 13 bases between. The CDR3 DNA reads TGCGCCAGCAGCCAAGAGGTGAGGGCCGGGTACGAGCAGTACTTC. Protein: CASSQEVRAGYEQYF.

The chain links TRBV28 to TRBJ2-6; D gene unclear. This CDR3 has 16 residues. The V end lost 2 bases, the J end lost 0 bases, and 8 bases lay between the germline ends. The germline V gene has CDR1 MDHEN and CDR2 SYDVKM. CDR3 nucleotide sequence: TGTGCCAGCAGTTTAGTTTCGTCCTCTGGGGCCAACGTCCTGACTTTC. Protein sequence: CASSLVSSSGANVLTF.

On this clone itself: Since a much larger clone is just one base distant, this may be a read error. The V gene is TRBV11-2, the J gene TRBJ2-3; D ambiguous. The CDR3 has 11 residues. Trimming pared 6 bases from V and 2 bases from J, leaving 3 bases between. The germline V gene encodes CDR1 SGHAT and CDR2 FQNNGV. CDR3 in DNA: TGTGCCAGCAGTGTCACAGATACGCAGTATTTT. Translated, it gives CASSVTDTQYF. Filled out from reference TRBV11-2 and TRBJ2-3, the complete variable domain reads EAGVAQSPRYKIIEKRQSVAFWCNPISGHATLYWYQQILGQGPKLLIQFQNNGVVDDSQLPKDRFSAERLKGVDSTLKIQPAKLEDSAVYLCASSVTDTQYFGPGTRLTVL.

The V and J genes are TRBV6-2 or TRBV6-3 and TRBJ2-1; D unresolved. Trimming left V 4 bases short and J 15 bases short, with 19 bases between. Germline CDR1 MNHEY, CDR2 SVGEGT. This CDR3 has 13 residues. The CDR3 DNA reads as TGTGCCAGCAGTTTACAAGGATACGGTACGGGGTTCTTC. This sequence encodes CASSLQGYGTGFF.

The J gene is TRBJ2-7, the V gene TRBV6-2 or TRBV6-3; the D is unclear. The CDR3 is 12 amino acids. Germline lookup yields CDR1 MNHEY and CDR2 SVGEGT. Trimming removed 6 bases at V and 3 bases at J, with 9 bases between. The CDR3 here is CASSPNSYEQYF. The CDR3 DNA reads TGTGCCAGCAGCCCTAACAGCTACGAGCAGTACTTC.

CDR3 sequence (DNA): TGTGCCAGCAGCGGGTCCTCCCAAGAGACCCAGTACTTC. Amino acid sequence: CASSGSSQETQYF. V usage is TRBV9 and J usage is TRBJ2-5; no firm D call. CDR1 and CDR2 from the germline V gene are SGDLS and YYNGEE. V was cut by 3 bases and J by 1 base, with 7 bases left in between. This CDR3 contains 13 residues.

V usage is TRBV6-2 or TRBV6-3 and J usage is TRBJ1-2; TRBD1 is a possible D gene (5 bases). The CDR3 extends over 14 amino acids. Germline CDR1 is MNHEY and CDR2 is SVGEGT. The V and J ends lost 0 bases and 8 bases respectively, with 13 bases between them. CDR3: CASSYSGGRRGYTF. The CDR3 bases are TGTGCCAGCAGTTACTCCGGGGGTCGGAGGGGCTACACCTTC.

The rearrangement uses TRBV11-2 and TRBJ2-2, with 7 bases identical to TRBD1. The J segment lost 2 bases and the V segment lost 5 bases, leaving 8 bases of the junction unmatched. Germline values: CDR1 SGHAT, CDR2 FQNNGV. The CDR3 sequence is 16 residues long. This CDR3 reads CASSGFGTENTGELFF. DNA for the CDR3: TGTGCCAGCAGCGGATTCGGGACAGAAAACACCGGGGAGCTGTTTTTT.

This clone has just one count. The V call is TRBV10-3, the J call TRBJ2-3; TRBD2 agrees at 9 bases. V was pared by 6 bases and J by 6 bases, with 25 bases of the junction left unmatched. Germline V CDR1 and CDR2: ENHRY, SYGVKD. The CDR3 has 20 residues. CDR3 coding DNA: TGTGCCATCAGAGAACAGAGTACTTTTGCGGGGGGGACCGCAATGGATACGCAGTATTTT. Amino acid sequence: CAIREQSTFAGGTAMDTQYF.

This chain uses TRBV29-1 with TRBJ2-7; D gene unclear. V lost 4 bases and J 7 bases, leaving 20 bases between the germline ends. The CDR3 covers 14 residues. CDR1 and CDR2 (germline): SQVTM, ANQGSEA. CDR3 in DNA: TGCAGCGTTGGGAATAGTTGGCCGGATAGGGAGCAGTACTTC. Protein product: CSVGNSWPDREQYF.